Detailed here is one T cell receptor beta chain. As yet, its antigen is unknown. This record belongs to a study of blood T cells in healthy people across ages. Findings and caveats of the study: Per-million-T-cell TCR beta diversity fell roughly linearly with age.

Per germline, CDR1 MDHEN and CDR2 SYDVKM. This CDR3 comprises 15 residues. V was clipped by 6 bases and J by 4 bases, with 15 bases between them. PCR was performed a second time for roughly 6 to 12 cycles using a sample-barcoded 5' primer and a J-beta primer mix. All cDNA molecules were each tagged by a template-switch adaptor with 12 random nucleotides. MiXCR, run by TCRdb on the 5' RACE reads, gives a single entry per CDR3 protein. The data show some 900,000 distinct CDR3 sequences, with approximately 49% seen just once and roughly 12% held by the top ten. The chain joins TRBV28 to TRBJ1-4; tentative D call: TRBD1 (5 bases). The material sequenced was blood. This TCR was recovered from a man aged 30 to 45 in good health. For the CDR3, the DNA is TGTGCCAGCAGGACCCCGGGGGGGGTTAATGAAAAACTGTTTTTT. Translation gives CASRTPGGVNEKLFF.